Below are 26 T cell receptor beta chains sequenced from a single sample in a study of neurological immune-mediated disorders. TCRdb called the 5' RACE reads again in MiXCR, with one record for every CDR3 protein. The sample yields 100,000 to 150,000 distinct CDR3 sequences, 3% to 3.5% seen once. The sample was PBMCs. These receptors all come from a woman in her twenties or thirties with multiple sclerosis.

Many counts were recorded for this clonotype. J is TRBJ2-7 and V is TRBV29-1; 9 positions agree with TRBD1. The germline gives CDR1 SQVTM, CDR2 ANQGSEA. J was trimmed by 2 bases and V by 1 base; bases with no gene match: 15. The CDR3 sequence is 18 residues long. CDR3 bases: TGCAGCGTTGAAGCCCCCGGACAGGGGCGAGTCGAAGCCTACGAGCAGTACTTC. It translates to CSVEAPGQGRVEAYEQYF.

This clonotype was detected many times. The chain combines TRBV12-3 or TRBV12-4 with TRBJ1-2; 9 bases fit TRBD1. The CDR3 spans 14 residues. Trimming removed 7 bases from V and 8 bases from J; junction bases left unmatched: 11. In nucleotides, the CDR3 is TGTGCCAGCAACCGGGACAGGGTCTCTGACGGCTACACCTTC. Its translation is CASNRDRVSDGYTF.

In its sample, this clonotype was seen many times. The genes are TRBV5-5 and TRBJ2-5, with TRBD2 as a possible D gene (6 bases). CDR1 is SGHKS, CDR2 YYEKEE, per germline (reference sequence). V lost 0 bases and J lost 6, with 12 bases in between. CDR3 length: 14 amino acids. CDR3 sequence reads: CASSLGPGEKTQYF. DNA of the CDR3: TGTGCCAGCAGCTTGGGTCCGGGAGAGAAGACCCAGTACTTC. The variable domain in full, completed from reference TRBV5-5 and TRBJ2-5, reads DAGVTQSPTHLIKTRGQQVTLRCSPISGHKSVSWYQQVLGQGPQFIFQYYEKEERGRGNFPDRFSARQFPNYSSELNVNALLLGDSALYLCASSLGPGEKTQYFGPGTRLLVL.

The table lists this clonotype with many counts. This rearrangement joins TRBV4-3 to TRBJ1-1; D gene ambiguous. Germline V gene lookup returns CDR1 LGHNA and CDR2 YSLEER. The CDR3 runs to 16 residues. The V end lost 0 bases, the J end lost 0 bases, and 11 bases lay between the germline ends. The CDR3 nucleotides are TGCGCCAGCAGCCAAGACCATGGCTCCATGAACACTGAAGCTTTCTTT. It specifies CASSQDHGSMNTEAFF.

At least ten counts were recorded for this clonotype. The genes are TRBV7-9 and TRBJ2-5; perhaps TRBD2 as D (6 bases). This CDR3 has 15 amino acids. Per germline, CDR1 SEHNR and CDR2 FQNEAQ (reference sequence). Trimming took 2 bases from V and 2 from J, leaving 12 bases between them. CDR3 DNA sequence: TGTGCCAGCAGCTTACCAGCTAGCGTACAAGAGACCCAGTACTTC. As protein: CASSLPASVQETQYF. The whole variable domain, remainder taken from reference TRBV7-9 and TRBJ2-5, is DTGVSQNPRHKITKRGQNVTFRCDPISEHNRLYWYRQTLGQGPEFLTYFQNEAQLEKSRLLSDRFSAERPKGSFSTLEIQRTEQGDSAMYLCASSLPASVQETQYFGPGTRLLVL.

Ten or more counts support this clonotype. The rearrangement links TRBV7-9 to TRBJ1-2, with D unclear. From germline, CDR1 is SEHNR and CDR2 FQNEAQ (reference sequence). The V end was cut by 2 bases, the J end by 7 bases, with 5 bases between. This CDR3 spans 11 amino acids. CDR3 region: CASSLMGGYTF. The DNA of the CDR3 is TGTGCCAGCAGCTTAATGGGTGGCTACACCTTC.

This clonotype was seen at least ten times. The CDR3 loop is CASSLQGATYNEQFF. The CDR3 DNA reads as TGTGCCAGCAGCTTGCAGGGGGCAACCTACAATGAGCAGTTCTTC. The chain joins TRBV7-2 to TRBJ2-1, with TRBD1 identical over 8 bases. The CDR3 totals 15 residues. Germline trimming cut 3 bases from V and 2 bases from J; bases unmatched to any gene: 3. Germline values: CDR1 SGHTA, CDR2 FQGNSA.

Ten or more counts support this clonotype. The chain uses TRBV4-3 and TRBJ2-1, with TRBD1 matching over 8 bases. Germline assignment: CDR1 LGHNA and CDR2 YSLEER. V dropped 4 bases and J dropped 7; count of bases not matched to a gene: 9. The CDR3 runs to 15 residues. CDR3: CASSLIQGVLNEQFF. DNA for the CDR3: TGCGCCAGCAGCCTGATACAGGGGGTTTTGAATGAGCAGTTCTTC.

This clonotype was observed at least ten times. V gene TRBV7-2 combines with J gene TRBJ2-1; D might be TRBD1 or TRBD2, each matching 6 bases. Trimming left V 5 bases short and J 7 bases short, with 24 bases between. Germline-derived CDR1 and CDR2 are SGHTA and FQGNSA. This CDR3 has 17 amino acids. The CDR3 coding sequence is TGTGCCAGCAGCAAGGCACCCAGGGGAGGTGGGGTTAATGAGCAGTTCTTC. It codes for CASSKAPRGGGVNEQFF. Full variable domain (rest looked up from reference TRBV7-2 and TRBJ2-1): GAGVSQSPSNKVTEKGKDVELRCDPISGHTALYWYRQSLGQGLEFLIYFQGNSAPDKSGLPSDRFSAERTGGSVSTLTIQRTQQEDSAVYLCASSKAPRGGGVNEQFFGPGTRLTVL.

The sample holds many counts of this clonotype. The chain combines TRBV20-1 with TRBJ1-6, with D possibly being TRBD1 (6 bases). Per germline, CDR1 DFQATT and CDR2 SNEGSKA (reference sequence). Trimming shortened V by 1 base and J by 10 bases, and 17 bases separated the two germline ends. There are 15 residues in the CDR3. In nucleotides, the CDR3 is TGCAGTGCTAGAGCGACAGGAGAAAATTGGTCACCCCTCCACTTT. Protein sequence: CSARATGENWSPLHF.

A few counts support this clonotype. The V and J genes are TRBV10-3 and TRBJ2-1; 7 nucleotides match TRBD2. Germline V CDR1 and CDR2: ENHRY, SYGVKD. The CDR3 is made up of 13 amino acids. Germline trimming cut 2 bases from V and 8 bases from J; bases unmatched to any gene: 3. CDR3 coding DNA: TGTGCCATCAGTGAGCGGGGAGGGGATGAGCAGTTCTTC. Amino acids: CAISERGGDEQFF.

This clonotype was seen repeatedly, ten times or more. The chain couples TRBV12-3 or TRBV12-4 to TRBJ1-6, with a weak D call TRBD1 (6 bases). V gave up 5 bases and J gave up 8 bases, with 10 bases separating them. The CDR3 spans 13 residues. CDR3 sequence: CASSRGGYSPLHF. The CDR3 region has the DNA TGTGCCAGCAGTAGAGGGGGATATTCACCCCTCCACTTT.

This clonotype was seen repeatedly, ten times or more. This chain joins TRBV20-1 and TRBJ2-7; no reliable D call. V shed 4 bases and J shed 2 bases, with 12 bases lying between them. The germline V gene encodes CDR1 DFQATT and CDR2 SNEGSKA (reference sequence). This CDR3 comprises 13 residues. The CDR3 sequence is CSATADGTYEQYF. The CDR3 DNA reads TGCAGTGCTACCGCGGACGGTACCTACGAGCAGTACTTC.

This clonotype was seen ten or more times. This chain connects TRBV20-1 to TRBJ2-1; 12 positions agree with TRBD2. The germline gives CDR1 DFQATT, CDR2 SNEGSKA (reference sequence). The CDR3 covers 16 residues. With 3 bases clipped from V and 1 base from J, the junction kept 4 bases outside the gene matches. CDR3 loop: CSASSSGGGSYNEQFF. The CDR3 nucleotides are TGCAGTGCTAGCTCTAGCGGGGGGGGGTCCTACAATGAGCAGTTCTTC.

This clonotype was observed at least ten times. V and J are TRBV6-5 and TRBJ1-5; no reliable D call. The CDR3 is 15 amino acids. Germline-derived CDR1 and CDR2 are MNHEY and SVGAGI. V dropped 0 bases and J dropped 0 bases, with 6 bases sitting between them. The CDR3 loop is CASSYSVSSNQPQHF. The CDR3 nucleotides read TGTGCCAGCAGTTACTCCGTATCTAGCAATCAGCCCCAGCATTTT.

The sample holds many counts of this clonotype. J is TRBJ2-7 and V is TRBV5-1; 7 bases agree with TRBD1. Germline CDR1 and CDR2: SGHRS and YFSETQ. V lost 0 bases, J lost 3 bases, and 21 bases stayed unmatched. This CDR3 is 20 amino acids long. The CDR3: CASSLGPDGTERLRNYEQYF. In nucleotides, the CDR3 is TGCGCCAGCAGCTTGGGCCCCGACGGGACAGAACGCTTAAGGAACTACGAGCAGTACTTC.

On this clonotype: This sequence may be a read error, since a much larger clone differs from it by one base. V is TRBV6-4 and J is TRBJ1-1, with TRBD1 as a possible D gene (5 bases). V was cut by 5 bases and J by 1 base, with 11 bases left in between. Germline CDR1 MRHNA, CDR2 SNTAGT. The CDR3 totals 14 residues. The CDR3 spells CASSNGAGNTEAFF. CDR3 bases: TGTGCCAGCAGTAACGGGGCAGGGAACACTGAAGCTTTCTTT.

This clonotype was recorded at least ten times. The chain couples TRBV12-3 or TRBV12-4 to TRBJ1-4; 8 bases are shared with TRBD1. CDR3 length: 18 residues. V trimming: 2 bases; J trimming: 8 bases; junction bases outside the gene matches: 16. DNA for the CDR3: TGTGCCAGCAGTTTAACATTGTGGGGACAGGTAGATTCGGAAAAACTGTTTTTT. This sequence encodes CASSLTLWGQVDSEKLFF.

Ten or more counts support this clonotype. The chain links TRBV3-1 to TRBJ1-1; D might be TRBD1 (5 bases). Trimming shortened V by 2 bases and J by 4 bases, and 14 bases separated the two germline ends. The CDR3 has 15 residues. The germline CDR1 and CDR2 sequences are LGHDT and YNNKEL (reference sequence). The DNA of the CDR3 is TGTGCCAGCAGCCAAAGGAAGGGGTCGGGCACTGAAGCTTTCTTT. It is translated as CASSQRKGSGTEAFF.

This clonotype was found many times. The chain is built from TRBV6-2 or TRBV6-3 and TRBJ1-5, with 10 bases lining up with TRBD1. After removal of 6 bases from V and 5 bases from J, the junction contained 7 bases not matched to a gene. CDR1 is MNHEY, CDR2 SVGEGT, per germline. The CDR3 sequence is 15 residues long. In DNA, the CDR3 is TGTGCCAGCAGCCGAACGACAGGGGGCTATCAGCCCCAGCATTTT. It specifies CASSRTTGGYQPQHF.

This clonotype has ten or more counts. The rearrangement joins TRBV20-1 to TRBJ2-2; D might be TRBD2 (7 bases). V gave up 7 bases and J gave up 7 bases, with 19 bases separating them. The CDR3 is made up of 14 amino acids. CDR1 is DFQATT and CDR2 is SNEGSKA in the germline V gene (reference sequence). In DNA form, the CDR3 reads TGCAGTGTCCCGTGGGGGGGCCCGTACGGGGAGCTGTTTTTT. Encoded protein: CSVPWGGPYGELFF.

This clonotype was counted many times. The CDR3 reads CASSSRTETYGYTF. The CDR3 DNA follows: TGTGCCAGCAGCTCGCGGACCGAAACCTATGGCTACACCTTC. The gene calls are TRBV5-5 and TRBJ1-2; D not certain. Germline CDR1 and CDR2: SGHKS and YYEKEE (reference sequence). Trimming removed 3 bases from V and 4 bases from J, with 13 bases in between. CDR3 length equals 14 residues.

This clonotype has a count of ten or more. The V and J genes are TRBV7-8 and TRBJ1-6; D may be TRBD1 (6 bases). Deletions cut 0 bases from V and 3 bases from J, with 21 bases between. From germline, CDR1 is SGHVS and CDR2 FQNEAQ. The CDR3 spans 20 residues. The DNA of the CDR3 is TGTGCCAGCAGCTTAGCATCCGAAAAAGCGGGGGCCGTCTATAATTCACCCCTCCACTTT. Its translation: CASSLASEKAGAVYNSPLHF. The full variable domain, rest sourced from reference TRBV7-8 and TRBJ1-6, is GAGVSQSPRYKVAKRGQDVALRCDPISGHVSLFWYQQALGQGPEFLTYFQNEAQLDKSGLPSDRFFAERPEGSVSTLKIQRTQQEDSAVYLCASSLASEKAGAVYNSPLHFGNGTRLTVT.

Ten or more counts support this clonotype. This sequence joins TRBV7-8 and TRBJ2-3; 11 nucleotides agree with TRBD1. CDR3 size: 16 residues. The trim removed 5 bases at V and 5 bases at J, leaving 9 bases unmatched. The germline gives CDR1 SGHVS, CDR2 FQNEAQ. The CDR3 bases are TGTGCCAGCAGCCACTCCGGGACAGGGGGTAGAGATACGCAGTATTTT. Its translation is CASSHSGTGGRDTQYF.

There are many counts of this clonotype. The J gene is TRBJ2-2, the V gene TRBV14, with D maybe TRBD2 (6 bases). The CDR3 totals 17 residues. Germline values: CDR1 SGHDN, CDR2 FVKESK. V gave up 3 bases and J gave up 6 bases, with 20 bases separating them. The CDR3 nucleotides read TGTGCCAGCAGCCATGAGTACGCAGGGAGGCGGGCCGGGGAGCTGTTTTTT. Its protein product is CASSHEYAGRRAGELFF. Combining the CDR3 with reference TRBV14 and TRBJ2-2 gives the whole variable domain EAGVTQFPSHSVIEKGQTVTLRCDPISGHDNLYWYRRVMGKEIKFLLHFVKESKQDESGMPNNRFLAERTGGTYSTLKVQPAELEDSGVYFCASSHEYAGRRAGELFFGEGSRLTVL.

V and J are TRBV29-1 and TRBJ2-1; TRBD2 might be the D (5 bases). Trimming took 2 bases from V and 6 from J, leaving 17 bases between them. The CDR3 has 15 amino acids. The V gene's germline CDR1 is SQVTM and CDR2 ANQGSEA. In DNA, the CDR3 is TGCAGCGTTGAATGGGCCGGGATGGCGTCCAATGAGCAGTTCTTC. Amino acids: CSVEWAGMASNEQFF.